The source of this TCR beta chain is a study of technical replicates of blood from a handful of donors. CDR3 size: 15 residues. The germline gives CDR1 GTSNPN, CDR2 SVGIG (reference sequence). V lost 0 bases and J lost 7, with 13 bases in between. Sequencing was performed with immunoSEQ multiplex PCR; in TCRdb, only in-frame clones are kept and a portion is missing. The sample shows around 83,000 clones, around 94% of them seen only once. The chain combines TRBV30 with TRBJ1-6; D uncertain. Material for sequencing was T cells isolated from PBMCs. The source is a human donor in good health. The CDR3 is CAWSVLGGANSPLHF. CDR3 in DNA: TGTGCCTGGAGTGTACTCGGAGGAGCGAATTCACCCCTCCACTTT.